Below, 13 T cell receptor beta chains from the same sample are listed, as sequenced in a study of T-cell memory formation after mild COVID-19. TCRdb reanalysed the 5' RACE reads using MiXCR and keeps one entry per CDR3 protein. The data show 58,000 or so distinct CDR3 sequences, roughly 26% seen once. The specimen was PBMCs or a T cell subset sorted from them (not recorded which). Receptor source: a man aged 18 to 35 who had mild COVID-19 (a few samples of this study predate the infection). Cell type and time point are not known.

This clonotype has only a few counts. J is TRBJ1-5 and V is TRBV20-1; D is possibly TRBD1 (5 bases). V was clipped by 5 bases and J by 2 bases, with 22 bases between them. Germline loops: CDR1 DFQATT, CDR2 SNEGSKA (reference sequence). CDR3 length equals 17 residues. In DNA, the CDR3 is TGCAGTGCTCCTAACACTGAGGGGTGGGGAGGCAATCAGCCCCAGCATTTT. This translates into CSAPNTEGWGGNQPQHF.

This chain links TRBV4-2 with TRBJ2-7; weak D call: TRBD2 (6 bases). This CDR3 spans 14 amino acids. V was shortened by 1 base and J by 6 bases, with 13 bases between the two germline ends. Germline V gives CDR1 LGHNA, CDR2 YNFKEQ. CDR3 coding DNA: TGTGCCAGCAGCCAAGCCTGGGACGGGGGCGAGCAGTACTTC. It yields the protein CASSQAWDGGEQYF.

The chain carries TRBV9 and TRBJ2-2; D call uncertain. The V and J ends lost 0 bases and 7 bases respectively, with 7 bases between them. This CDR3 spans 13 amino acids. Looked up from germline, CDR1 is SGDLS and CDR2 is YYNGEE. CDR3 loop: CASSVATGGELFF. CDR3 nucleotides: TGTGCCAGCAGCGTAGCTACGGGCGGGGAGCTGTTTTTT.

The CDR3 nucleotides are TGTGCCAGCAGTTTCCTAGCGAACCAAGAGACCCAGTACTTC. This codes for CASSFLANQETQYF. This chain links TRBV28 with TRBJ2-5; D might be TRBD2 (6 bases). The CDR3 consists of 14 residues. CDR1 is MDHEN, CDR2 SYDVKM, per germline. V gave up 3 bases and J gave up 0 bases, with 8 bases separating them.

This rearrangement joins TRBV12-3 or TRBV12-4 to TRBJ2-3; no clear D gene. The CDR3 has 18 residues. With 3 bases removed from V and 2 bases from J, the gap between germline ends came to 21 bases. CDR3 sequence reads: CASSFSREYLVITDTQYF. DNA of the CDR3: TGTGCCAGCAGTTTTAGTAGGGAATACCTCGTAATCACAGATACGCAGTATTTT.

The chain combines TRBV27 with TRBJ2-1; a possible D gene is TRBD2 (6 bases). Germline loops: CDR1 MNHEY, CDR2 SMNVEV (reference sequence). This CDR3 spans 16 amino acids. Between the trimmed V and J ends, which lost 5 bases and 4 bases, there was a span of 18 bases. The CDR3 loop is CASSPLTSSFYNEQFF. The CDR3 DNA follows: TGTGCCAGCAGTCCCCTTACTAGCAGCTTTTACAATGAGCAGTTCTTC.

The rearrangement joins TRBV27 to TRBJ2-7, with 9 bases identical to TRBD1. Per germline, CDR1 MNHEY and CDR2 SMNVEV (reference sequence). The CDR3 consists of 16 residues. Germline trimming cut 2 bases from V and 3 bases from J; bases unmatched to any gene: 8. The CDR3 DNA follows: TGTGCCAGCAGTTTAACTCCCGGGACAGGGATCTACGAGCAGTACGTC. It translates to CASSLTPGTGIYEQYV.

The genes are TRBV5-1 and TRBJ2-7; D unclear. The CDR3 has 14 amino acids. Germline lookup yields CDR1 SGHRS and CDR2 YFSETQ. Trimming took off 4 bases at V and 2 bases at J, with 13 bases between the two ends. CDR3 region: CASSPSTGTYEQYF. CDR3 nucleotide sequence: TGCGCCAGCAGCCCCTCGACCGGAACCTACGAGCAGTACTTC.

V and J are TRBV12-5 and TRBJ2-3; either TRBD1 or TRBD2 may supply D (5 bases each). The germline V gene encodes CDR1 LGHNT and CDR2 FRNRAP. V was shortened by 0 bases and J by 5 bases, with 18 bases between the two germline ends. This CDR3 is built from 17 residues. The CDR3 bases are TGTGCTAGTGGTTTGGTGTTTTTGGGGGATTACGGAGATACGCAGTATTTT. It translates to CASGLVFLGDYGDTQYF.

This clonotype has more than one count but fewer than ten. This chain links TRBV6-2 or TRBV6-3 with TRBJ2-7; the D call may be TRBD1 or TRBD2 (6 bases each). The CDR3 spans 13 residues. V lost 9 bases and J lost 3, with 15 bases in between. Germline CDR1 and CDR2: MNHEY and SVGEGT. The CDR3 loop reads CASGAGHIYEQYV. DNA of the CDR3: TGTGCCAGTGGGGCGGGACACATCTACGAGCAGTACGTC.

CDR3 in amino acids: CSVVTGGYQPQHF. The CDR3 DNA sequence: TGCAGCGTAGTGACAGGGGGCTATCAGCCCCAGCATTTT. The chain is built from TRBV29-1 and TRBJ1-5, with TRBD1 identical over 10 bases. Germline V gene lookup returns CDR1 SQVTM and CDR2 ANQGSEA. This CDR3 spans 13 amino acids. Trimming cost V 6 bases and J 5 bases; bases outside gene matches: 4.

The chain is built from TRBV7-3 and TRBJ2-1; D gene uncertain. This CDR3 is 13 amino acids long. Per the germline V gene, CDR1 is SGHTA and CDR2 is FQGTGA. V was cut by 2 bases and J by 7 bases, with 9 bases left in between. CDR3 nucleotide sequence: TGTGCCAGCAGCTTACAGGTTCAGAATGAGCAGTTCTTC. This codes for CASSLQVQNEQFF.

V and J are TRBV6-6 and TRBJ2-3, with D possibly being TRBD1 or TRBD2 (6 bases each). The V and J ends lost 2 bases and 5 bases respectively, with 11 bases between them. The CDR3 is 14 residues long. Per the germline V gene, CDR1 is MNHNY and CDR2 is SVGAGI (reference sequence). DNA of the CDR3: TGTGCCAGCAGTTACCGGGGGCAGGTAGATACGCAGTATTTT. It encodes CASSYRGQVDTQYF.